The 15 T cell receptor beta chains listed next were all sequenced from one sample in a study of identifying expanded T cells in peripheral blood. Data came from immunoSEQ multiplex PCR; TCRdb stores just in-frame clones and leaves some out. The sample carries 100,000 to 150,000 clones, 75% to 90% recorded once. The sequencing sample was made of blood. These receptors came from a person aged 18 to 70 in good health.

This clone has only one observation. The J gene is TRBJ1-5, the V gene TRBV19; no definite D call. V was pared by 3 bases and J by 3 bases, with 12 bases between. Germline V gene lookup returns CDR1 LNHDA and CDR2 SQIVND (reference sequence). There are 15 residues in the CDR3. The CDR3 DNA reads as TGTGCCAGTAGTATTGTACAGATCAACAATCAGCCCCAGCATTTT. It codes for CASSIVQINNQPQHF.

The V call is TRBV20-1, the J call TRBJ2-7; D remains ambiguous. V shed 3 bases and J shed 2 bases, with 5 bases lying between them. CDR1 DFQATT and CDR2 SNEGSKA come from the germline V gene (reference sequence). The CDR3 spans 11 residues. The CDR3 loop reads CSARGTYEQYF. The CDR3 nucleotides read TGCAGTGCTAGGGGGACCTACGAGCAGTACTTC.

The V and J genes are TRBV15 and TRBJ2-5, with D perhaps matching TRBD1 (6 bases). With 3 bases removed from V and 5 bases from J, the gap between germline ends came to 19 bases. The CDR3 length is 16 residues. Germline V gives CDR1 LNHNV, CDR2 YYDKDF (reference sequence). As DNA, the CDR3 is TGTGCCACCAGCAGGGGGTCACAGGGTTCGGGGGAGACCCAGTACTTC. Its translation is CATSRGSQGSGETQYF.

This clone has more than one count but fewer than ten. The chain links TRBV19 to TRBJ2-5; tentatively, D is TRBD1 (5 bases). CDR1 is LNHDA and CDR2 is SQIVND in the germline V gene (reference sequence). The CDR3 runs to 14 residues. V was trimmed by 4 bases and J by 4 bases, leaving 13 bases between them. The CDR3 spells CASSNNRFRETQYF. For the CDR3, the DNA is TGTGCCAGTAGTAACAACAGGTTTCGAGAGACCCAGTACTTC.

The rearrangement uses TRBV30 and TRBJ2-1; D is perhaps TRBD1 (5 bases). Germline loops: CDR1 GTSNPN, CDR2 SVGIG (reference sequence). The CDR3 spans 14 residues. Trimming left V 3 bases short and J 5 bases short, with 14 bases between. CDR3 nucleotides: TGTGCCTGGAGCACAGGTGGGAACCACAATGAGCAGTTCTTC. Translating it yields CAWSTGGNHNEQFF.

The CDR3 DNA sequence: TGCGCCAGCAGTAAACTGGCCGAGGGACCCTACGAGCAGTACTTC. Protein: CASSKLAEGPYEQYF. The chain joins TRBV5-1 to TRBJ2-7; either TRBD1 or TRBD2 may supply D (5 bases each). V gave up 5 bases and J gave up 2 bases, with 17 bases separating them. Germline V lookup: CDR1 SGHRS, CDR2 YFSETQ. There are 15 residues in the CDR3.

CDR3 amino acids: CASSVDSEETQYF. In DNA, the CDR3 is TGTGCCAGCAGCGTAGACAGTGAAGAGACCCAGTACTTC. This chain connects TRBV9 to TRBJ2-5; D remains unclear. The CDR3 runs 13 residues. V gave up 0 bases and J gave up 3 bases, with 6 bases separating them. CDR1 and CDR2 (germline): SGDLS, YYNGEE.

The chain recombines TRBV6-4 with TRBJ2-6, with D possibly TRBD1 on 6 matching bases. In germline, CDR1 is MRHNA, CDR2 SNTAGT. The V gene lost 4 bases and the J gene lost 2 bases, with 15 bases spanning the gap. CDR3 length: 17 amino acids. CDR3 loop: CASSANLRGAGANVLTF. As DNA, the CDR3 is TGTGCCAGCAGTGCCAACCTCAGGGGCGCTGGGGCCAACGTCCTGACTTTC.

Details on this clone: At one of its ends the junction is not consistent with the germline gene, which may arise from a read error. V and J are TRBV6-5 and TRBJ1-2; D might be TRBD1 (5 bases). The germline CDR1 and CDR2 sequences are MNHEY and SVGAGI. The CDR3 spans 12 residues. For the CDR3, the DNA is TGTGCCAGCAGCCGAACCCCGACAGAACGTTTCTTC. This sequence encodes CASSRTPTERFF.

The rearrangement uses TRBV7-9 and TRBJ2-5, with a weak D call TRBD2 (7 bases). V was clipped by 3 bases and J by 5 bases, with 10 bases between them. The CDR3 totals 13 residues. Germline CDR1 is SEHNR and CDR2 is FQNEAQ (reference sequence). The chain's CDR3 is CASSFGGLETQYF. The CDR3 DNA reads TGTGCCAGCAGCTTCGGGGGGCTTGAGACCCAGTACTTC.

The J gene is TRBJ2-5, the V gene TRBV4-1; 11 bases are a match to TRBD1. Germline V gene lookup returns CDR1 MGHRA and CDR2 YSYEKL. After removal of 3 bases from V and 2 bases from J, the junction contained 5 bases not matched to a gene. This CDR3 contains 16 residues. The CDR3 sequence is CASSHPRDRGQETQYF. The CDR3 coding sequence is TGCGCCAGCAGCCACCCCCGGGACAGGGGGCAAGAGACCCAGTACTTC.

This rearrangement joins TRBV4-1 to TRBJ2-5; the match to TRBD1 covers 7 bases. The last part of the DNA fits TRBJ2-7 better; the J call may be wrong. The CDR3 runs 13 residues. CDR1 and CDR2 from the germline V gene are MGHRA and YSYEKL. The chain's CDR3 is CASSQRGQTEQYF. The CDR3, as DNA: TGCGCCAGCAGCCAACGGGGACAGACCGAGCAGTACTTC.

In nucleotides, the CDR3 is TGTGCCGGGGTAGCGGGGGGAGCCGGCTACAATGAGCAGTTCTTC. The encoded protein is CAGVAGGAGYNEQFF. The chain couples TRBV6-1 to TRBJ2-1; TRBD2 matches 10 bases. This CDR3 has 15 residues. Per the germline V gene, CDR1 is MNHNS and CDR2 is SASEGT. V trimming: 11 bases; J trimming: 3 bases; junction bases outside the gene matches: 10.

The chain has TRBV30 and TRBJ1-6; D may be TRBD1 (5 bases). CDR1 and CDR2 from the germline V gene are GTSNPN and SVGIG (reference sequence). This CDR3 region has 12 residues. Trimming took 5 bases from V and 14 from J, leaving 16 bases between them. Here the CDR3 reads CAWGVSGATLHF. CDR3 DNA: TGTGCCTGGGGGGTGAGCGGGGCCACCCTCCACTTT.

V gene TRBV9 combines with J gene TRBJ1-3, with a tentative D call TRBD1 (6 bases). Per the germline V gene, CDR1 is SGDLS and CDR2 is YYNGEE. Deletions cut 3 bases from V and 8 bases from J, with 21 bases between. The CDR3 has 16 residues. The CDR3 protein is CASSAGTPLGSDTIYF. CDR3 bases: TGTGCCAGCAGCGCCGGGACACCTCTCGGATCGGACACCATATATTTT.